These 11 T cell receptor beta chains were all obtained from the same sample, sequenced in a study of early T cells in non-severe SARS-CoV-2 infection. MiXCR, run by TCRdb on the 5' RACE reads, gives a single entry per CDR3 protein. The repertoire holds approximately 66,000 distinct CDR3 sequences, under 15% seen once, with 5% to 5.5% in the top ten. Source material: whole blood. These receptors all stem from an adult who was a healthcare worker with PCR-confirmed SARS-CoV-2 infection or an uninfected control (not recorded which).

This CDR3 is CASSRSLTDTQYF. The CDR3 nucleotides are TGCGCCAGCAGCCGCAGTCTGACAGATACGCAGTATTTT. V is TRBV5-1 and J is TRBJ2-3; no reliable D call. Germline V CDR1 and CDR2: SGHRS, YFSETQ. The ends were cut back, 4 bases at V and 3 bases at J, with 9 bases in the middle. This CDR3 is built from 13 residues. Combining the CDR3 with reference TRBV5-1 and TRBJ2-3 gives the whole variable domain KAGVTQTPRYLIKTRGQQVTLSCSPISGHRSVSWYQQTPGQGLQFLFEYFSETQRNKGNFPGRFSGRQFSNSRSEMNVSTLELGDSALYLCASSRSLTDTQYFGPGTRLTVL.

This sequence joins TRBV20-1 and TRBJ2-3, with 12 bases lining up with TRBD2. V lost 5 bases, J lost 6 bases, and 6 bases stayed unmatched. This CDR3 comprises 14 residues. CDR1 DFQATT and CDR2 SNEGSKA come from the germline V gene (reference sequence). CDR3 region: CSAPTSGRRDTQYF. DNA of the CDR3: TGCAGTGCTCCAACTAGCGGGAGGAGGGATACGCAGTATTTT.

This clonotype came up many times. The genes are TRBV12-3 or TRBV12-4 and TRBJ1-1; D unresolved. The V end lost 6 bases, the J end lost 8 bases, and 13 bases lay between the germline ends. The CDR3 is 12 residues long. This CDR3 reads CASSAAGVEAFF. In nucleotides, the CDR3 is TGTGCCAGCAGCGCTGCAGGAGTCGAAGCTTTCTTT.

Many counts were recorded for this clonotype. The gene calls are TRBV7-9 and TRBJ1-5; no clear D gene. V gave up 5 bases and J gave up 4 bases, with 6 bases separating them. CDR1 is SEHNR and CDR2 is FQNEAQ in the germline V gene (reference sequence). The CDR3 covers 12 residues. The CDR3 DNA sequence: TGTGCCAGCAGCGTAGGTAATCAGCCCCAGCATTTT. This translates into CASSVGNQPQHF.

Of note for this clonotype: Given a much more abundant clone one base away, this may be a read error. The rearrangement links TRBV7-8 to TRBJ2-2; D is perhaps TRBD1 (6 bases). This CDR3 contains 16 residues. The germline V gene has CDR1 SGHVS and CDR2 FQNEAQ. This CDR3 reads CASSLFPGVNTGEQFF. Written as DNA, the CDR3 is TGTGCCAGCAGCTTATTTCCAGGGGTTAACACCGGGGAGCAGTTTTTT. The whole variable domain, filled in from reference TRBV7-8 and TRBJ2-2, reads GAGVSQSPRYKVAKRGQDVALRCDPISGHVSLFWYQQALGQGPEFLTYFQNEAQLDKSGLPSDRFFAERPEGSVSTLKIQRTQQEDSAVYLCASSLFPGVNTGEQFFGEGSRLTVL.

This clonotype turned up a few times. This chain joins TRBV10-2 and TRBJ2-5, with 12 bases lining up with TRBD2. There are 15 residues in the CDR3. Looked up from germline, CDR1 is WSHSY and CDR2 is SAAADI. V lost 6 bases to trimming and J lost 8 bases; unmatched junction nucleotides: 10. The CDR3 bases are TGCGCCAGCAGGAAGACTAGCGGGGGCTCGGGAACCCAGTACTTC. Encoded protein: CASRKTSGGSGTQYF.

The sample holds many counts of this clonotype. J is TRBJ1-2 and V is TRBV6-5; weak D call: TRBD1 (6 bases). This CDR3 spans 13 amino acids. The germline CDR1 and CDR2 sequences are MNHEY and SVGAGI. Between the trimmed V and J ends, which lost 2 bases and 7 bases, there was a span of 11 bases. CDR3 sequence reads: CASSYQGRVGYTF. The CDR3 bases are TGTGCCAGCAGTTACCAGGGGAGGGTTGGCTACACCTTC.

This clonotype was detected ten times or more. An end of the junction differs from the germline gene, which may be a read error. The CDR3 spells CATSKEASELYF. As DNA, the CDR3 is TGTGCCACCAGCAAAGAGGCTTCCGAGCTGTACTTC. The chain has TRBV15 and TRBJ2-7, with D uncertain. Germline CDR1 LNHNV, CDR2 YYDKDF (reference sequence). This CDR3 spans 12 amino acids.

This clonotype has ten or more counts. The chain carries TRBV5-4 and TRBJ2-2, with 12 bases identical to TRBD1. Trimming cost V 4 bases and J 5 bases; bases outside gene matches: 9. Germline-derived CDR1 and CDR2 are SGHNT and YYREEE (reference sequence). CDR3 length equals 17 residues. Here the CDR3 DNA reads TGTGCCAGCAGCCCGCCGGGACAGGGGGCGGTGACCGGGGAGCTGTTTTTT. Translated: CASSPPGQGAVTGELFF.

In this sample, this clonotype turned up many times. The rearrangement uses TRBV6-2 or TRBV6-3 and TRBJ1-6; 9 positions agree with TRBD1. V shed 2 bases, J shed 5 bases, and the junction held 16 bases outside the gene matches. This CDR3 is 20 amino acids long. Germline loops: CDR1 MNHEY, CDR2 SVGEGT. DNA for the CDR3: TGTGCCAGCAGTTACCTGACGGGACAGGGTGTTTCCGCCGATAATTCACCCCTCCACTTT. This encodes CASSYLTGQGVSADNSPLHF.

The chain uses TRBV6-1 and TRBJ1-5; D might be TRBD1 (6 bases). V lost 2 bases and J 3 bases, leaving 11 bases between the germline ends. Germline V gene data show CDR1 as MNHNS and CDR2 as SASEGT. This CDR3 is built from 15 residues. CDR3 bases: TGTGCCAGCAGTGAACGGGGGCTAAACAATCAGCCCCAGCATTTT. This sequence encodes CASSERGLNNQPQHF.